This T cell receptor (beta chain) was recorded in a study of T cells expressing NK-cell markers. In the study overall: Just one sequenced donor of eight was HCMV-seronegative, while seven were seropositive.

A remark on this clonotype: The antigen is not known.

The germline V gene has CDR1 DFQATT and CDR2 SNEGSKA (reference sequence). The CDR3 contains 14 residues. Study-wide results and limits: In about 6 donors, dominant NKG2C+ clonotypes were roughly 1.0-7.0% of CD8+ T cells.

TCRdb reanalyzed the 5' RACE reads, giving one entry per CDR3 protein sequence and no DNA. This sample's clone table lists fewer than 550,000 distinct CDR3 sequences. The V call is TRBV20-1, the J call TRBJ2-1; TCRdb's assignment of TRBD1 cannot be checked, as there is no DNA. Material: blood T cells: a sorted CD56 or NKG2C T cell subset, CD4+ or CD8+ T cells, or bulk PBMC T cells (not recorded which). The sequence was collected from a woman aged 45 to 65 in good health. CDR3 sequence reads: CSASAGSFYNEQFF.